Shown below are 32 T cell receptor beta chains from a single sample sequenced in a study of regulatory T cells in long-lasting Graves disease. Time point in this sample: newly diagnosed GD, antithyroid drugs for less than 3 months. Isolated PBMC RNA provided the starting material for the TCR library. Library construction for TCR beta used iRepertoire HTBI primers and Arm-PCR of CDR3 regions. MiXCR was run by TCRdb on the multiplex PCR reads, yielding one entry per CDR3 protein. The sample holds about 450,000 distinct CDR3 sequences; 12% to 15% are singletons and the top ten take under 20%. These records were also assigned to another study, of T cells in Graves' hyperthyroidism and ophthalmopathy.

The sequencing here drew on peripheral blood mononuclear cells (PBMCs), taken at new diagnosis, from a patient treated with antithyroid drugs. These receptors were obtained from a woman aged 45-65 years with Graves disease.

This clonotype has ten or more counts. This sequence joins TRBV3-1 and TRBJ2-1, with 11 bases identical to TRBD2. Germline V gene data show CDR1 as LGHDT and CDR2 as YNNKEL (reference sequence). This CDR3 contains 15 residues. The ends lost 4 bases at V and 7 bases at J; junction bases unmatched: 6. Here the CDR3 reads CASSPSSGRSNEQFF. The DNA of the CDR3 is TGTGCCAGCAGCCCCTCTAGCGGGAGGTCGAATGAGCAGTTCTTC.

This rearrangement joins TRBV18 to TRBJ2-7; TRBD1 aligns across 9 bases. The V and J ends lost 5 bases and 5 bases, in that order; junction bases with no gene match: 10. There are 15 residues in the CDR3. Germline V gene sequence: CDR1 KGHSH, CDR2 LQKENI. CDR3 in amino acids: CASSTGTGMLNEQYF. The CDR3 coding sequence is TGTGCCAGCTCAACAGGGACAGGGATGTTGAACGAGCAGTACTTC.

In its sample, this clonotype was seen a few times. V gene TRBV4-1 combines with J gene TRBJ1-2, with a possible D match to TRBD1 (5 bases). This CDR3 is 15 amino acids long. V lost 0 bases to trimming and J lost 2 bases, with 10 bases between them. Germline CDR1 MGHRA, CDR2 YSYEKL. The CDR3 region has the DNA TGCGCCAGCAGCCAAGAAGCAGGGAGAAACTATGGCTACACCTTC. It translates to CASSQEAGRNYGYTF.

V gene TRBV7-3 combines with J gene TRBJ2-1; D is possibly TRBD2 (6 bases). The V end was cut by 4 bases, the J end by 7 bases, with 11 bases between. CDR1 is SGHTA and CDR2 is FQGTGA in the germline V gene. CDR3 size: 13 residues. The CDR3 sequence is CASSSGGRNEQFF. The CDR3 coding sequence is TGTGCCAGCAGCTCTGGGGGGAGAAATGAGCAGTTCTTC. Together with reference TRBV7-3 and TRBJ2-1, the CDR3 gives the full variable domain: GAGVSQTPSNKVTEKGKYVELRCDPISGHTALYWYRQSLGQGPEFLIYFQGTGAADDSGLPNDRFFAVRPEGSVSTLKIQRTERGDSAVYLCASSSGGRNEQFFGPGTRLTVL.

This clonotype occurred many times. The chain combines TRBV28 with TRBJ2-5; TRBD1 matches at 7 bases. The CDR3 spans 14 residues. CDR1 MDHEN and CDR2 SYDVKM come from the germline V gene. After removal of 4 bases from V and 4 bases from J, the junction contained 6 bases not matched to a gene. The CDR3 reads CASSSNRGRETQYF. DNA of the CDR3: TGTGCCAGCAGTTCTAACAGGGGTCGAGAGACCCAGTACTTC.

As for this clonotype: This may arise from a read error, as a much more abundant clone is one base away. V gene TRBV10-3 combines with J gene TRBJ2-6; the D is unclear. This CDR3 comprises 17 residues. Germline CDR1 ENHRY, CDR2 SYGVKD. CDR3 protein: CAISETFVESEANVLTF. In nucleotides, the CDR3 is TGTGCCATCAGTGAGACCTTTGTAGAATCTGAGGCCAACGTCCTGACTTTC.

This clonotype was counted only a few times. The chain links TRBV11-2 to TRBJ2-7; 10 bases map to TRBD2. Germline assignment: CDR1 SGHAT and CDR2 FQNNGV. This CDR3 has 15 amino acids. Germline trimming cut 6 bases from V and 1 base from J; bases unmatched to any gene: 6. The CDR3 DNA reads TGTGCCAGCAGTTCACTAGCGGGGACATCCTACGAGCAGTACTTC. This encodes CASSSLAGTSYEQYF.

This clonotype was seen repeatedly, ten times or more. The J gene is TRBJ1-5, the V gene TRBV2; weak D call: TRBD1 (6 bases). Germline CDR1 and CDR2: SNHLY and FYNNEI. The CDR3 covers 13 residues. With 3 bases removed from V and 9 bases from J, the gap between germline ends came to 12 bases. CDR3 sequence: CASSDLGARPQHF. The DNA of the CDR3 is TGTGCCAGCAGTGATCTGGGGGCACGGCCCCAGCATTTT.

This sequence joins TRBV7-9 and TRBJ1-4, with 7 bases that match TRBD1. The junction had 5 bases not matched to a gene; V was cut back by 2 bases and J by 5 bases. Germline V gene data show CDR1 as SEHNR and CDR2 as FQNEAQ (reference sequence). This CDR3 contains 15 residues. Here the CDR3 DNA reads TGTGCCAGCAGCTTATTCGGGACAGAGAATGAAAAACTGTTTTTT. Translating gives CASSLFGTENEKLFF.

This clonotype has at least ten counts. This chain joins TRBV28 and TRBJ2-7; D not certain. Trimming removed 5 bases from V and 1 base from J, with 9 bases in between. Germline loops: CDR1 MDHEN, CDR2 SYDVKM. The CDR3 is 13 amino acids. CDR3 amino acids: CASSTRSSYEQYF. The DNA for the CDR3 is TGTGCCAGCAGTACCCGATCATCCTACGAGCAGTACTTC. The complete variable domain, with remaining parts taken from reference TRBV28 and TRBJ2-7, reads DVKVTQSSRYLVKRTGEKVFLECVQDMDHENMFWYRQDPGLGLRLIYFSYDVKMKEKGDIPEGYSVSREKKERFSLILESASTNQTSMYLCASSTRSSYEQYFGPGTRLTVT.

This clonotype was counted ten times or more. The J gene is TRBJ2-3, the V gene TRBV28, with 7 nucleotides matching TRBD2. The CDR3 length is 15 residues. V lost 2 bases and J lost 4; bases outside the gene matches: 6. Germline values: CDR1 MDHEN, CDR2 SYDVKM. CDR3 residues: CASSLAGVGPDTQYF. The CDR3 nucleotides are TGTGCCAGCAGTTTAGCGGGAGTGGGCCCAGATACGCAGTATTTT. Variable domain in full (rest from reference TRBV28 and TRBJ2-3): DVKVTQSSRYLVKRTGEKVFLECVQDMDHENMFWYRQDPGLGLRLIYFSYDVKMKEKGDIPEGYSVSREKKERFSLILESASTNQTSMYLCASSLAGVGPDTQYFGPGTRLTVL.

The gene calls are TRBV30 and TRBJ1-2; D remains ambiguous. This CDR3 spans 12 amino acids. Per germline, CDR1 GTSNPN and CDR2 SVGIG (reference sequence). The V and J ends lost 8 bases and 2 bases respectively, with 12 bases between them. Here the CDR3 DNA reads TGTGCCCTTGAGACCGCGAACTATGGCTACACCTTC. This gives the protein CALETANYGYTF.

The V call is TRBV19, the J call TRBJ2-1; D possibly corresponds to TRBD2 (6 bases). Trimming left V 2 bases short and J 4 bases short, with 12 bases between. This CDR3 contains 15 residues. CDR1 LNHDA and CDR2 SQIVND come from the germline V gene (reference sequence). Here the CDR3 reads CASSIRGDPYNEQFF. In nucleotides, the CDR3 is TGTGCCAGTAGTATACGCGGGGACCCATACAATGAGCAGTTCTTC. The full variable domain, completed using reference TRBV19 and TRBJ2-1, is DGGITQSPKYLFRKEGQNVTLSCEQNLNHDAMYWYRQDPGQGLRLIYYSQIVNDFQKGDIAEGYSVSREKKESFPLTVTSAQKNPTAFYLCASSIRGDPYNEQFFGPGTRLTVL.

Many counts were recorded for this clonotype. This chain connects TRBV18 to TRBJ1-1, with D perhaps matching TRBD1 (6 bases). Germline lookup yields CDR1 KGHSH and CDR2 LQKENI. V lost 3 bases, J lost 5 bases, and 13 bases lay in between. The CDR3 consists of 14 residues. The CDR3 sequence is CASSPAGAVTEAFF. The CDR3 DNA follows: TGTGCCAGCTCACCTGCGGGGGCGGTAACTGAAGCTTTCTTT. The whole variable domain, remainder taken from reference TRBV18 and TRBJ1-1, is NAGVMQNPRHLVRRRGQEARLRCSPMKGHSHVYWYRQLPEEGLKFMVYLQKENIIDESGMPKERFSAEFPKEGPSILRIQQVVRGDSAAYFCASSPAGAVTEAFFGQGTRLTVV.

This clonotype appeared many times. The chain combines TRBV5-5 with TRBJ2-1, with a tentative D call TRBD2 (6 bases). Deletions cut 4 bases from V and 0 bases from J, with 11 bases between. The CDR3 has 15 amino acids. Germline V gene data show CDR1 as SGHKS and CDR2 as YYEKEE (reference sequence). In DNA form, the CDR3 reads TGTGCCAGCAGCGGGGACTGGGGCTCCTACAATGAGCAGTTCTTC. The encoded protein is CASSGDWGSYNEQFF.

This clonotype was counted at least ten times. The chain recombines TRBV6-1 with TRBJ1-3; tentatively, D is TRBD1 (5 bases). The CDR3 contains 14 residues. The V end was cut by 5 bases, the J end by 0 bases, with 8 bases between. The germline V gene encodes CDR1 MNHNS and CDR2 SASEGT. CDR3 nucleotide sequence: TGTGCCAGCAGTACAGGACACTCTGGAAACACCATATATTTT. Its translation: CASSTGHSGNTIYF.

The sample holds many counts of this clonotype. In DNA form, the CDR3 reads TGTGCCAGCAGACCCACTAGCGGGGCCTACGAGCAGTACTTC. Translated, it gives CASRPTSGAYEQYF. V is TRBV6-2 or TRBV6-3 and J is TRBJ2-7, with TRBD2 identical over 10 bases. V gave up 6 bases and J gave up 2 bases; unmatched junction bases: 4. The CDR3 covers 14 residues. The germline CDR1 and CDR2 sequences are MNHEY and SVGEGT.

This clonotype occurred many times. The chain employs TRBV28 and TRBJ2-3; 10 bases agree with TRBD2. Germline V CDR1 and CDR2: MDHEN, SYDVKM. The ends lost 4 bases at V and 4 bases at J; junction bases unmatched: 5. The CDR3 runs to 15 residues. The CDR3 loop is CASSSSGSRADTQYF. The CDR3 bases are TGTGCCAGCAGTTCTAGCGGGAGTAGGGCAGATACGCAGTATTTT.

The chain uses TRBV9 and TRBJ2-1; TRBD2 might be the D (6 bases). Germline-derived CDR1 and CDR2 are SGDLS and YYNGEE. Between the trimmed V and J ends, which lost 4 bases and 0 bases, there was a span of 14 bases. The CDR3 sequence is 16 residues long. The CDR3, as DNA: TGTGCCAGCAGCCTGGAGGGACTCTTCTCCTACAATGAGCAGTTCTTC. This translates into CASSLEGLFSYNEQFF.

This clonotype has a handful of counts. V is TRBV2 and J is TRBJ2-7; 9 nucleotides match TRBD2. This CDR3 has 15 residues. CDR1 is SNHLY, CDR2 FYNNEI, per germline. Trimming cost V 7 bases and J 7 bases; bases outside gene matches: 14. The CDR3 spells CASNPNSGGTEEQYF. CDR3 coding DNA: TGTGCCAGCAATCCGAATAGCGGGGGAACGGAGGAGCAGTACTTC.

This clonotype was detected only a few times. J is TRBJ2-4 and V is TRBV19, with D tentatively TRBD2 (6 bases). This CDR3 comprises 14 residues. From germline, CDR1 is LNHDA and CDR2 SQIVND (reference sequence). Trimming left V 6 bases short and J 1 base short, with 10 bases between. Here the CDR3 DNA reads TGTGCCAGTAGCGGGAGTTGGGCCAAAAACATTCAGTACTTC. Residues: CASSGSWAKNIQYF.

The chain is built from TRBV4-1 and TRBJ1-5; TRBD1 matches at 8 bases. Germline values: CDR1 MGHRA, CDR2 YSYEKL. Trimming removed 2 bases from V and 4 bases from J; junction bases left unmatched: 4. The length of the CDR3 is 15 residues. CDR3 bases: TGCGCCAGCAGCCAACAGGACAGGGATAATCAGCCCCAGCATTTT. This translates into CASSQQDRDNQPQHF.

This clonotype was seen ten or more times. The V gene is TRBV18, the J gene TRBJ2-7, with D perhaps assigned TRBD1 or TRBD2 (5 bases each). Germline CDR1 KGHSH, CDR2 LQKENI. Trimming left V 2 bases short and J 2 bases short, with 13 bases between. CDR3 length equals 15 residues. The CDR3 coding sequence is TGTGCCAGCTCACCATCCGGGGACGCCCCCTACGAGCAGTACTTC. It translates to CASSPSGDAPYEQYF.

This clonotype was counted many times. DNA for the CDR3: TGCGCCAGCAGCTTGGGGGACAGGGGGAAGACTGAAGCTTTCTTT. Translated: CASSLGDRGKTEAFF. The chain employs TRBV5-1 and TRBJ1-1; 11 bases map to TRBD1. Germline V lookup: CDR1 SGHRS, CDR2 YFSETQ. The CDR3 length is 15 residues. V lost 0 bases and J lost 5; bases outside the gene matches: 3.

A few counts support this clonotype. This chain uses TRBV2 with TRBJ2-7, with 9 positions matching TRBD1. Germline CDR1 reads SNHLY; CDR2 reads FYNNEI. The J segment lost 0 bases and the V segment lost 6 bases, leaving 6 bases of the junction unmatched. CDR3 length: 15 residues. CDR3 sequence (DNA): TGTGCCAGCAGCGCGACAGGGGGGACCTCCTACGAGCAGTACTTC. Its translation is CASSATGGTSYEQYF.

The sample holds many counts of this clonotype. The chain combines TRBV2 with TRBJ2-7; D is possibly TRBD1 (6 bases). Germline V gene lookup returns CDR1 SNHLY and CDR2 FYNNEI. Trimming removed 11 bases at V and 5 bases at J, with 16 bases between. The CDR3 extends over 12 amino acids. For the CDR3, the DNA is TGTGCCGCCAGCCTGTCAGGGGACGAGCAGTACTTC. Translating it yields CAASLSGDEQYF.

Regarding this clonotype: A read error may be the cause here, since a much bigger clone is one base away. V gene TRBV6-5 combines with J gene TRBJ1-1; possible D gene TRBD1, 5 bases. V shed 2 bases and J shed 2 bases, with 6 bases lying between them. The CDR3 has 13 residues. CDR1 is MNHEY and CDR2 is SVGAGI in the germline V gene. The CDR3 DNA follows: TGTGCCAGCAGTTACGACAGTAACACTGAAGCTTTCTTT. Translated, it gives CASSYDSNTEAFF.

This clonotype was detected once. The CDR3 DNA follows: TGTGCCAGCAGTGATGATAGGGGCGATGAGACCCAGTACTTC. Translating it yields CASSDDRGDETQYF. J is TRBJ2-5 and V is TRBV25-1; the D gene is possibly TRBD1 (5 bases). The V and J ends lost 3 bases and 5 bases respectively, with 13 bases between them. CDR3 length equals 14 residues. Germline CDR1 is MGHDK and CDR2 is SYGVNS.

This clonotype was detected ten times or more. The chain combines TRBV2 with TRBJ2-1, with a possible D match to TRBD2 (5 bases). V was shortened by 0 bases and J by 11 bases, with 14 bases between the two germline ends. Germline-derived CDR1 and CDR2 are SNHLY and FYNNEI. The CDR3 is 14 amino acids. CDR3 bases: TGTGCCAGCAGTGAAGCTCTCGCGCGGGTAAAGCAGTTCTTC. Amino acids: CASSEALARVKQFF.

This clonotype was counted only a few times. The gene calls are TRBV7-9 and TRBJ1-4; 8 nucleotides agree with TRBD1. After removal of 2 bases from V and 5 bases from J, the junction contained 16 bases not matched to a gene. The CDR3 is made up of 19 amino acids. The germline V gene encodes CDR1 SEHNR and CDR2 FQNEAQ (reference sequence). CDR3: CASSLWMHRGQGGNEKLFF. As DNA, the CDR3 is TGTGCCAGCAGCTTATGGATGCATCGCGGACAGGGAGGGAATGAAAAACTGTTTTTT. Filled out from reference TRBV7-9 and TRBJ1-4, the complete variable domain reads DTGVSQNPRHKITKRGQNVTFRCDPISEHNRLYWYRQTLGQGPEFLTYFQNEAQLEKSRLLSDRFSAERPKGSFSTLEIQRTEQGDSAMYLCASSLWMHRGQGGNEKLFFGSGTQLSVL.

The V and J genes are TRBV20-1 and TRBJ2-7, with D possibly called TRBD1 or TRBD2 (5 bases each). Between the trimmed V and J ends, which lost 5 bases and 4 bases, there was a span of 12 bases. Looked up from germline, CDR1 is DFQATT and CDR2 is SNEGSKA (reference sequence). The length of the CDR3 is 12 residues. In DNA, the CDR3 is TGCAGTGCTTCGGGACCGAGGTACGAGCAGTACTTC. It yields the protein CSASGPRYEQYF.

The chain combines TRBV3-1 with TRBJ2-5, with D tentatively TRBD1 (6 bases). The germline V and J ends were trimmed by 8 bases and 4 bases, with 17 bases remaining between them. The germline CDR1 and CDR2 sequences are LGHDT and YNNKEL (reference sequence). The CDR3 is 14 residues long. CDR3 bases: TGTGCCAGCCTAGGACCCCGCAGGGGAGAGACCCAGTACTTC. This sequence encodes CASLGPRRGETQYF.